This T cell receptor (beta chain) comes out of a study of blood T cells in healthy people across ages. Per germline, CDR1 MNHEY and CDR2 SVGEGT. The CDR3 has 15 amino acids. Trimming shortened V by 2 bases and J by 1 base, and 10 bases separated the two germline ends. Then a second PCR, running about 7 to 11 cycles, was carried out with a sample-barcoded 5' primer and a J-beta primer mix. TCRdb processed the 5' RACE reads anew with MiXCR; each CDR3 protein has one entry. In the table there are hundreds of thousands of distinct CDR3 sequences, roughly 21% of which are singletons. The sequence came from a man aged 70 or older in good health. Material: blood. This rearrangement joins TRBV6-2 or TRBV6-3 to TRBJ2-3, with D perhaps matching TRBD2 (6 bases). The CDR3 DNA follows: TGTGCCAGCAGTTACGGGGAGCGGGGCACAGATACGCAGTATTTT. Encoded protein: CASSYGERGTDTQYF.